A single sample gave rise to the 30 T cell receptor beta chains below, sequenced in a study of blood T cell repertoires in COVID-19. The data were produced by immunoSEQ multiplex PCR, yet TCRdb's version contains in-frame clones alone and is incomplete. Among 200,000 to 250,000 clones, 85% to 90% were seen once, and the ten largest hold about 1.2%. Specimen: PBMCs or T cells enriched from blood (not recorded which). The receptor set was obtained from a young man who had recovered from COVID-19.

The V gene is TRBV19, the J gene TRBJ2-7, with 13 positions matching TRBD2. The CDR3 consists of 15 residues. J gave up 2 bases and V 4 bases, and 2 bases lay outside the gene matches. From germline, CDR1 is LNHDA and CDR2 SQIVND (reference sequence). CDR3 coding DNA: TGTGCCAGTAGTAGGACTAGCGGGGGCGCCTACGAGCAGTACTTC. Protein sequence: CASSRTSGGAYEQYF.

The J gene is TRBJ1-5, the V gene TRBV7-2; a possible D gene is TRBD1 (6 bases). V was shortened by 4 bases and J by 2 bases, with 15 bases between the two germline ends. The V gene's germline CDR1 is SGHTA and CDR2 FQGNSA. This CDR3 spans 16 amino acids. CDR3 protein: CASSSRQVTGNQPQHF. The CDR3 DNA is TGTGCCAGCAGCTCCCGACAGGTGACGGGCAATCAGCCCCAGCATTTT.

The chain couples TRBV20-1 to TRBJ1-4, with 8 bases fitting TRBD1. Per germline, CDR1 DFQATT and CDR2 SNEGSKA (reference sequence). The length of the CDR3 is 16 residues. The V segment lost 3 bases and the J segment 7 bases; nucleotides outside the gene matches: 13. In nucleotides, the CDR3 is TGCAGTGCTAGTAACAGGGGGGGTTTCGGGACTGAAAAACTGTTTTTT. It yields the protein CSASNRGGFGTEKLFF.

The V gene is TRBV6-5, the J gene TRBJ2-7, with 7 bases identical to TRBD2. Germline V gene data show CDR1 as MNHEY and CDR2 as SVGAGI. The V segment lost 3 bases and the J segment 3 bases; nucleotides outside the gene matches: 8. The CDR3 consists of 15 residues. For the CDR3, the DNA is TGTGCCAGCAGTTATAGGCGGGGACTACTCTACGAGCAGTACTTC. It is translated as CASSYRRGLLYEQYF.

This chain connects TRBV25-1 to TRBJ1-5; D might be TRBD1 (6 bases). V lost 3 bases, J lost 5 bases, and 11 bases lay in between. The germline V gene encodes CDR1 MGHDK and CDR2 SYGVNS. The CDR3 loop spans 14 amino acids. The CDR3 coding sequence is TGTGCCAGCAGTGACAGGGGTTTTTATCAGCCCCAGCATTTT. Its translation: CASSDRGFYQPQHF.

The chain recombines TRBV30 with TRBJ1-5; D gene uncertain. Germline V gives CDR1 GTSNPN, CDR2 SVGIG (reference sequence). The V and J ends lost 4 bases and 1 base respectively, with 11 bases between them. The length of the CDR3 is 14 residues. CDR3 amino acids: CAWTGRRSNQPQHF. DNA of the CDR3: TGTGCCTGGACCGGAAGGAGGAGCAATCAGCCCCAGCATTTT.

This rearrangement joins TRBV19 to TRBJ2-7; D perhaps matches TRBD1 (5 bases). The CDR3 is 15 amino acids. CDR1 and CDR2 (germline): LNHDA, SQIVND (reference sequence). V was trimmed by 3 bases and J by 0 bases, leaving 12 bases between them. The CDR3 nucleotides are TGTGCCAGTAGTATTGGCCAGGGCGCCTCCTACGAGCAGTACTTC. It encodes CASSIGQGASYEQYF. Supplemented by reference TRBV19 and TRBJ2-7, the full variable domain reads DGGITQSPKYLFRKEGQNVTLSCEQNLNHDAMYWYRQDPGQGLRLIYYSQIVNDFQKGDIAEGYSVSREKKESFPLTVTSAQKNPTAFYLCASSIGQGASYEQYFGPGTRLTVT.

The chain is built from TRBV7-9 and TRBJ1-2; 7 bases are a match to TRBD1. This CDR3 region has 15 residues. V was pared by 5 bases and J by 1 base, with 7 bases of the junction left unmatched. In germline, CDR1 is SEHNR, CDR2 FQNEAQ (reference sequence). CDR3 protein: CASSTGGQYNYGYTF. The CDR3 DNA is TGTGCCAGCAGCACCGGGGGACAGTATAACTATGGCTACACCTTC.

The V and J genes are TRBV3-1 (or the pseudogene TRBV3-2) and TRBJ1-3; D gene uncertain. Trimming took 0 bases from V and 6 from J, leaving 3 bases between them. This CDR3 is 12 amino acids long. In germline, CDR1 is LGHDT, CDR2 YNNKEL (reference sequence). The CDR3 sequence: CASSQDKNTIYF. The DNA for the CDR3 is TGTGCCAGCAGCCAAGATAAAAACACCATATATTTT.

The chain joins TRBV7-2 to TRBJ2-1; TRBD2 matches at 9 bases. CDR1 SGHTA and CDR2 FQGNSA come from the germline V gene. V trimming: 4 bases; J trimming: 4 bases; junction bases outside the gene matches: 8. This CDR3 contains 16 residues. CDR3 sequence reads: CASSSFAGGLYNEQFF. The CDR3 DNA reads as TGTGCCAGCAGCTCCTTCGCGGGGGGGCTGTACAATGAGCAGTTCTTC.

This chain connects TRBV7-2 to TRBJ2-2; 14 bases fit TRBD2. The CDR3 has 16 amino acids. Germline CDR1 and CDR2: SGHTA and FQGNSA. V gave up 6 bases and J gave up 7 bases; unmatched junction bases: 7. The CDR3 region is CASSLTSGRAIGELFF. The CDR3 coding sequence is TGTGCCAGCAGTCTGACTAGCGGGAGGGCCATCGGGGAGCTGTTTTTT.

The V and J genes are TRBV9 and TRBJ2-7; TRBD1 matches 8 bases. The CDR3 consists of 15 residues. The germline V gene encodes CDR1 SGDLS and CDR2 YYNGEE. V shed 0 bases and J 7 bases; nucleotides not matched to a gene: 9. The CDR3 coding sequence is TGTGCCAGCAGCGTAGATGTGGACAGGGAGTGGGAGCAGTACTTC. It specifies CASSVDVDREWEQYF.

This clone showed up just a few times. This rearrangement joins TRBV27 to TRBJ1-1; D might be TRBD1 (5 bases). With 7 bases removed from V and 0 bases from J, the gap between germline ends came to 15 bases. CDR3 length equals 15 residues. Germline V gene sequence: CDR1 MNHEY, CDR2 SMNVEV (reference sequence). CDR3 sequence: CASKGARALNTEAFF. DNA of the CDR3: TGTGCCAGCAAGGGCGCCAGGGCGTTGAACACTGAAGCTTTCTTT.

The chain couples TRBV30 to TRBJ2-5; 11 bases align to TRBD2. Germline trimming cut 2 bases from V and 2 bases from J; bases unmatched to any gene: 4. This CDR3 has 15 residues. The germline V gene encodes CDR1 GTSNPN and CDR2 SVGIG (reference sequence). This chain's CDR3 is CAWSFSSGGQETQYF. DNA of the CDR3: TGTGCCTGGAGTTTTTCTAGCGGGGGGCAAGAGACCCAGTACTTC. The variable domain in full, with the rest retrieved from reference TRBV30 and TRBJ2-5, is SQTIHQWPATLVQPVGSPLSLECTVEGTSNPNLYWYRQAAGRGLQLLFYSVGIGQISSEVPQNLSASRPQDRQFILSSKKLLLSDSGFYLCAWSFSSGGQETQYFGPGTRLLVL.

The chain joins TRBV13 to TRBJ1-2; D unclear. The CDR3 totals 15 residues. Germline V gene data show CDR1 as PRHDT and CDR2 as FYEKMQ (reference sequence). V lost 5 bases and J lost 8, with 21 bases in between. The CDR3 loop is CASSRRSGDPRGYTF. CDR3 nucleotide sequence: TGTGCCAGCAGCCGCCGATCCGGCGATCCTAGGGGCTACACCTTC. Supplemented by reference TRBV13 and TRBJ1-2, the full variable domain reads AAGVIQSPRHLIKEKRETATLKCYPIPRHDTVYWYQQGPGQDPQFLISFYEKMQSDKGSIPDRFSAQQFSDYHSELNMSSLELGDSALYFCASSRRSGDPRGYTFGSGTRLTVV.

The rearrangement joins TRBV19 to TRBJ2-5, with D possibly TRBD2 on 6 matching bases. Germline values: CDR1 LNHDA, CDR2 SQIVND (reference sequence). This CDR3 comprises 14 residues. V lost 5 bases and J lost 0, with 10 bases in between. The CDR3 region is CASSRDSYQETQYF. The CDR3 DNA reads as TGTGCCAGTAGTCGGGACTCCTACCAAGAGACCCAGTACTTC.

V usage is TRBV7-8 and J usage is TRBJ1-4; TRBD1 matches 7 bases. The CDR3 is 13 amino acids. The V segment lost 3 bases and the J segment 8 bases; nucleotides outside the gene matches: 3. Germline CDR1 reads SGHVS; CDR2 reads FQNEAQ. CDR3 residues: CASSFDRDEKLFF. The DNA of the CDR3 is TGTGCCAGCAGCTTTGACAGGGACGAAAAACTGTTTTTT. The variable domain in full, completed from reference TRBV7-8 and TRBJ1-4, reads GAGVSQSPRYKVAKRGQDVALRCDPISGHVSLFWYQQALGQGPEFLTYFQNEAQLDKSGLPSDRFFAERPEGSVSTLKIQRTQQEDSAVYLCASSFDRDEKLFFGSGTQLSVL.

V and J are TRBV24-1 and TRBJ1-3; TRBD1 matches at 10 bases. The CDR3 is 15 residues long. After removal of 4 bases from V and 1 base from J, the junction contained 0 bases not matched to a gene. The germline CDR1 and CDR2 sequences are KGHDR and SFDVKD. CDR3 in amino acids: CATSEGQGSGNTIYF. CDR3 in DNA: TGTGCCACCAGTGAGGGACAGGGGTCTGGAAACACCATATATTTT.

The V call is TRBV2, the J call TRBJ2-6, with TRBD1 matching 11 bases. From germline, CDR1 is SNHLY and CDR2 FYNNEI. Trimming took 9 bases from V and 0 from J; bases not matched to a gene: 10. The CDR3 totals 18 residues. DNA for the CDR3: TGTGCCAGTCGGGACAGGGGGTTTACCTACTCTGGGGCCAACGTCCTGACTTTC. Its translation: CASRDRGFTYSGANVLTF.

The V call is TRBV2, the J call TRBJ1-1; D is uncertain. V lost 10 bases to trimming and J lost 6 bases, with 18 bases between them. Germline V gene lookup returns CDR1 SNHLY and CDR2 FYNNEI. The CDR3 covers 13 residues. CDR3 amino acids: CATLTGLGAEAFF. The CDR3 bases are TGTGCCACCCTGACTGGCCTCGGGGCTGAAGCTTTCTTT.

The genes are TRBV27 and TRBJ2-6; 10 bases agree with TRBD1. The CDR3 has 18 residues. Germline CDR1 MNHEY, CDR2 SMNVEV (reference sequence). After removal of 0 bases from V and 2 bases from J, the junction contained 4 bases not matched to a gene. CDR3 amino acids: CASSLSGTGAAGANVLTF. The DNA of the CDR3 is TGTGCCAGCAGTTTATCGGGGACAGGGGCTGCTGGGGCCAACGTCCTGACTTTC. Based on the CDR3 plus reference TRBV27 and TRBJ2-6, the full variable domain is EAQVTQNPRYLITVTGKKLTVTCSQNMNHEYMSWYRQDPGLGLRQIYYSMNVEVTDKGDVPEGYKVSRKEKRNFPLILESPSPNQTSLYFCASSLSGTGAAGANVLTFGAGSRLTVL.

This chain links TRBV18 with TRBJ1-2, with a weak D call TRBD1 (6 bases). Trimming pared 1 base from V and 3 bases from J, leaving 12 bases between. CDR1 and CDR2 (germline): KGHSH, LQKENI. The CDR3 runs 15 residues. Here the CDR3 DNA reads TGTGCCAGCTCACCACAACAGGGCGAGGACTATGGCTACACCTTC. Translated: CASSPQQGEDYGYTF.

V usage is TRBV7-9 and J usage is TRBJ2-2; no definite D call. The V and J ends lost 1 base and 8 bases respectively, with 5 bases between them. The CDR3 spans 12 residues. Per germline, CDR1 SEHNR and CDR2 FQNEAQ (reference sequence). As DNA, the CDR3 is TGTGCCAGCAGCTTAGTATTGGGGGAGCTGTTTTTT. Residues: CASSLVLGELFF.

The chain joins TRBV9 to TRBJ2-5; D ambiguous. From germline, CDR1 is SGDLS and CDR2 YYNGEE. The CDR3 consists of 13 residues. Trimming pared 1 base from V and 1 base from J, leaving 5 bases between. CDR3 DNA: TGTGCCAGCAGCGTATACAGCCAAGAGACCCAGTACTTC. Protein: CASSVYSQETQYF.

This sequence joins TRBV7-2 and TRBJ2-7; tentative D call: TRBD1 (6 bases). Germline lookup yields CDR1 SGHTA and CDR2 FQGNSA. The germline V and J ends were trimmed by 6 bases and 2 bases, with 14 bases remaining between them. CDR3 size: 14 residues. DNA for the CDR3: TGTGCCAGCAGTCCCAAGACAGGAGCCTACGAGCAGTACTTC. Amino acids: CASSPKTGAYEQYF.

The rearrangement links TRBV30 to TRBJ2-4, with D tentatively TRBD2 (5 bases). V lost 2 bases and J lost 2, with 10 bases in between. Germline CDR1 is GTSNPN and CDR2 is SVGIG (reference sequence). This CDR3 is built from 14 residues. CDR3 loop: CAWSLGSSKNIQYF. The CDR3 DNA reads as TGTGCCTGGAGTTTAGGGAGTTCCAAAAACATTCAGTACTTC.

The genes are TRBV4-1 and TRBJ2-4; a possible D gene is TRBD2 (5 bases). CDR1 MGHRA and CDR2 YSYEKL come from the germline V gene. This CDR3 is built from 18 residues. V was clipped by 2 bases and J by 1 base, with 18 bases between them. CDR3 nucleotides: TGCGCCAGCAGCCAACCAACTAGGTCTGGACCGGCCAAAAACATTCAGTACTTC. Its protein product is CASSQPTRSGPAKNIQYF.

The genes are TRBV7-2 and TRBJ1-6; unclear D gene. V shed 1 base and J shed 10 bases, with 17 bases lying between them. This CDR3 contains 16 residues. Germline loops: CDR1 SGHTA, CDR2 FQGNSA. The CDR3 loop is CASSLVVSVAASPLHF. DNA of the CDR3: TGTGCCAGCAGCTTAGTTGTTTCGGTGGCGGCGTCACCCCTCCACTTT.

This clone was observed a single time. The V and J genes are TRBV29-1 and TRBJ1-1; possible D gene TRBD1, 5 bases. This CDR3 contains 13 residues. Germline V gives CDR1 SQVTM, CDR2 ANQGSEA. Trimming left V 4 bases short and J 5 bases short, with 14 bases between. CDR3 residues: CSVADSRITEAFF. CDR3 nucleotide sequence: TGCAGCGTTGCCGACAGTAGAATAACTGAAGCTTTCTTT.

V gene TRBV28 combines with J gene TRBJ1-1, with a weak D call TRBD1 (5 bases). Trimming cost V 6 bases and J 3 bases, with 14 bases left between them. The CDR3 has 14 residues. The germline CDR1 and CDR2 sequences are MDHEN and SYDVKM. CDR3 amino acids: CASSPGQGHTEAFF. CDR3 nucleotides: TGTGCCAGCAGCCCCGGGCAGGGTCACACTGAAGCTTTCTTT. Filled out from reference TRBV28 and TRBJ1-1, the complete variable domain reads DVKVTQSSRYLVKRTGEKVFLECVQDMDHENMFWYRQDPGLGLRLIYFSYDVKMKEKGDIPEGYSVSREKKERFSLILESASTNQTSMYLCASSPGQGHTEAFFGQGTRLTVV.